Presented here are 25 T cell receptor beta chains from one specimen sequenced in a study of cytomegalovirus exposure and HLA in healthy donors. It was with 60 Vbeta and 13 Jbeta primers that the PCR ran. Here immunoSEQ multiplex PCR was the method, and the copy in TCRdb shows in-frame clones only, minus some. The sample lists some 85,000 clones, 78% seen once, with over 4.5% in the top ten. The specimen was PBMCs. The receptor source for this set is a man aged 18 to 29 in good health and CMV-seropositive.

The CDR3 DNA reads TGTGCCAGCAGCTTAAACAGGGCCGACGATGAAGCTTTCTTT. This codes for CASSLNRADDEAFF. J is TRBJ1-1 and V is TRBV7-3; tentatively, D is TRBD1 (6 bases). Trimming removed 1 base from V and 7 bases from J, with 13 bases in between. Looked up from germline, CDR1 is SGHTA and CDR2 is FQGTGA. The CDR3 loop spans 14 amino acids.

The chain couples TRBV5-1 to TRBJ1-1; D not certain. CDR1 SGHRS and CDR2 YFSETQ come from the germline V gene. V was trimmed by 1 base and J by 0 bases, leaving 10 bases between them. This CDR3 region has 15 residues. The CDR3 sequence: CASSLPPGLNTEAFF. CDR3 DNA: TGCGCCAGCAGCTTGCCCCCGGGGTTGAACACTGAAGCTTTCTTT.

The rearrangement links TRBV4-1 to TRBJ2-2, with D uncertain. Trimming took 4 bases from V and 3 from J, leaving 18 bases between them. The CDR3 contains 17 residues. Germline V gene data show CDR1 as MGHRA and CDR2 as YSYEKL. CDR3 coding DNA: TGCGCCAGCAGCCTCGCTCTGTCGGAGACGGACACCGGGGAGCTGTTTTTT. This gives the protein CASSLALSETDTGELFF.

The rearrangement links TRBV29-1 to TRBJ2-7; the D gene is possibly TRBD1 (5 bases). Germline values: CDR1 SQVTM, CDR2 ANQGSEA. V lost 4 bases to trimming and J lost 3 bases, with 13 bases between them. This CDR3 is built from 13 residues. DNA of the CDR3: TGCAGCGTTGCAGTCAGGGCGTTCTACGAGCAGTACTTC. Protein product: CSVAVRAFYEQYF.

This chain links TRBV5-1 with TRBJ2-2; D gene uncertain. CDR1 SGHRS and CDR2 YFSETQ come from the germline V gene. CDR3 length equals 14 residues. V dropped 0 bases and J dropped 4 bases, with 7 bases sitting between them. The CDR3: CASSLGPPTGELFF. CDR3 DNA sequence: TGCGCCAGCAGCTTGGGGCCACCCACCGGGGAGCTGTTTTTT.

The chain uses TRBV6-5 and TRBJ2-1; TRBD2 aligns across 8 bases. J lost 8 bases, V lost 5 bases, and 11 bases had no gene match. Germline assignment: CDR1 MNHEY and CDR2 SVGAGI. This CDR3 has 15 amino acids. The CDR3 reads CASSPIGTRNHEQFF. The DNA for the CDR3 is TGTGCCAGCAGTCCGATTGGGACTAGGAATCATGAGCAGTTCTTC.

J is TRBJ1-2 and V is TRBV6-5; D gene unclear. Trimming left V 8 bases short and J 5 bases short, with 21 bases between. The germline V gene has CDR1 MNHEY and CDR2 SVGAGI. This CDR3 spans 15 amino acids. The CDR3 here is CASSYSSAGAYGYTF. CDR3 DNA sequence: TGTGCCAGCTCCTATTCCTCAGCGGGCGCGTATGGCTACACCTTC.

This CDR3 is CASSSATLEQYF. The CDR3 coding sequence is TGTGCCAGCAGCTCAGCGACCCTCGAGCAGTACTTC. The rearrangement uses TRBV5-6 and TRBJ2-7; no definite D call. From germline, CDR1 is SGHDT and CDR2 YYEEEE. Trimming removed 3 bases from V and 6 bases from J, with 10 bases in between. There are 12 residues in the CDR3.

The V gene is TRBV6-6, the J gene TRBJ1-1, with D uncertain. Germline V gene lookup returns CDR1 MNHNY and CDR2 SVGAGI (reference sequence). Deletions cut 2 bases from V and 8 bases from J, with 9 bases between. The CDR3 length is 12 residues. CDR3 coding DNA: TGTGCCAGCAGTTACCCTGAGGGAGAAGCTTTCTTT. Translated, it gives CASSYPEGEAFF.

This chain connects TRBV2 to TRBJ2-1; 7 bases match TRBD1. The CDR3 sequence is 15 residues long. The V and J ends lost 2 bases and 7 bases, in that order; junction bases with no gene match: 8. From germline, CDR1 is SNHLY and CDR2 FYNNEI. The CDR3: CASSENKGAPNEQFF. CDR3 in DNA: TGTGCCAGCAGTGAAAATAAGGGGGCGCCTAATGAGCAGTTCTTC.

This chain connects TRBV4-1 to TRBJ2-2; maybe TRBD2 (5 bases). This CDR3 region has 16 residues. In germline, CDR1 is MGHRA, CDR2 YSYEKL. V lost 3 bases, J lost 0 bases, and 11 bases lay in between. The CDR3 coding sequence is TGCGCCAGCAGCCAGGGCAGCGGAACGAACACCGGGGAGCTGTTTTTT. Encoded protein: CASSQGSGTNTGELFF.

The V call is TRBV5-4, the J call TRBJ1-2; D call uncertain. Trimming removed 0 bases at V and 4 bases at J, with 10 bases between. This CDR3 spans 14 amino acids. Per the germline V gene, CDR1 is SGHNT and CDR2 is YYREEE (reference sequence). DNA of the CDR3: TGTGCCAGCAGCTTGGGCCCAGGCCCCTATGGCTACACCTTC. Amino acid sequence: CASSLGPGPYGYTF. The full variable domain, with the rest looked up from reference TRBV5-4 and TRBJ1-2, is ETGVTQSPTHLIKTRGQQVTLRCSSQSGHNTVSWYQQALGQGPQFIFQYYREEENGRGNFPPRFSGLQFPNYSSELNVNALELDDSALYLCASSLGPGPYGYTFGSGTRLTVV.

The chain combines TRBV12-2 with TRBJ2-5; TRBD2, the D gene given by the table, was not confirmed from the DNA. TRBV12-2 is labeled a pseudogene. This CDR3 is built from 14 residues. CDR3 sequence reads: CASRPREGEETQYF. As DNA, the CDR3 is TGTGCAAGTCGCCCTCGGGAGGGGGAGGAGACCCAGTACTTC.

This clone was observed a few times. The V call is TRBV7-8, the J call TRBJ2-7, with D uncertain. The CDR3 is 15 amino acids. Per germline, CDR1 SGHVS and CDR2 FQNEAQ. V lost 1 base and J lost 0, with 10 bases in between. CDR3 residues: CASSLDEVSSYEQYF. CDR3 in DNA: TGTGCCAGCAGCTTAGATGAAGTGAGCTCCTACGAGCAGTACTTC.

The rearrangement uses TRBV4-2 and TRBJ2-7; 9 nucleotides align to TRBD2. The CDR3 contains 17 residues. V was pared by 0 bases and J by 4 bases, with 10 bases of the junction left unmatched. CDR1 and CDR2 from the germline V gene are LGHNA and YNFKEQ. CDR3: CASSQDWTSSGTYEQYF. The CDR3 region has the DNA TGTGCCAGCAGCCAAGATTGGACATCTAGCGGGACATACGAGCAGTACTTC.

The chain links TRBV29-1 to TRBJ2-1, with 10 bases matching TRBD2. This CDR3 has 14 amino acids. The V segment lost 4 bases and the J segment 3 bases; nucleotides outside the gene matches: 3. Germline CDR1 and CDR2: SQVTM and ANQGSEA. The CDR3 region is CSVAGLADYNEQFF. The DNA for the CDR3 is TGCAGCGTTGCCGGACTAGCGGACTACAATGAGCAGTTCTTC.

The CDR3 loop reads CATSRVVGQGYGYTF. The CDR3 DNA reads as TGTGCCACCAGCAGAGTCGTCGGACAGGGCTATGGCTACACCTTC. The gene calls are TRBV15 and TRBJ1-2; 8 nucleotides align to TRBD1. The CDR3 has 15 residues. The germline gives CDR1 LNHNV, CDR2 YYDKDF (reference sequence). The trim removed 1 base at V and 4 bases at J, leaving 5 bases unmatched.

This clone appeared a few times. The V and J genes are TRBV5-1 and TRBJ1-4; possibly TRBD1 for D (6 bases). The ends were cut back, 0 bases at V and 0 bases at J, with 6 bases in the middle. The germline V gene encodes CDR1 SGHRS and CDR2 YFSETQ. The CDR3 loop spans 15 amino acids. The CDR3 nucleotides read TGCGCCAGCAGCTTGGCAGGGGCAACTAATGAAAAACTGTTTTTT. Its translation: CASSLAGATNEKLFF.

V and J are TRBV20-1 and TRBJ2-7; 10 nucleotides agree with TRBD2. The germline V gene encodes CDR1 DFQATT and CDR2 SNEGSKA (reference sequence). The CDR3 is 11 amino acids. Trimming at V came to 0 bases and at J to 13 bases, leaving 3 bases not matched to a gene. The chain's CDR3 is CSARDLAGVYF. The DNA of the CDR3 is TGCAGTGCTAGAGACCTAGCGGGAGTTTACTTC.

A few counts support this clone. This chain uses TRBV28 with TRBJ1-5; 8 nucleotides match TRBD1. In germline, CDR1 is MDHEN, CDR2 SYDVKM. CDR3 size: 15 residues. V was clipped by 4 bases and J by 1 base; unmatched bases: 3. CDR3 in amino acids: CASSSDRVSNQPQHF. CDR3 DNA: TGTGCCAGCAGTTCGGACAGGGTGAGCAATCAGCCCCAGCATTTT.

The chain combines TRBV7-8 with TRBJ2-3, with 7 positions matching TRBD2. V gave up 2 bases and J gave up 4 bases; unmatched junction bases: 3. CDR3 length: 14 residues. The germline CDR1 and CDR2 sequences are SGHVS and FQNEAQ. CDR3 region: CASSLSGNADTQYF. CDR3 coding DNA: TGTGCCAGCAGCTTAAGCGGGAACGCAGATACGCAGTATTTT. The full variable domain, in which reference TRBV7-8 and TRBJ2-3 provide the parts outside the CDR3, is GAGVSQSPRYKVAKRGQDVALRCDPISGHVSLFWYQQALGQGPEFLTYFQNEAQLDKSGLPSDRFFAERPEGSVSTLKIQRTQQEDSAVYLCASSLSGNADTQYFGPGTRLTVL.

This clone appeared once. The chain uses TRBV25-1 and TRBJ2-5; 8 nucleotides line up with TRBD1. From germline, CDR1 is MGHDK and CDR2 SYGVNS. Trimming took 3 bases from V and 4 from J; bases not matched to a gene: 7. The CDR3 is made up of 15 amino acids. DNA for the CDR3: TGTGCCAGCAGTGATGCAGGGGGCAGCGGAGAGACCCAGTACTTC. It codes for CASSDAGGSGETQYF.

V gene TRBV29-1 combines with J gene TRBJ2-5, with a tentative D call TRBD1 (5 bases). The V and J ends lost 5 bases and 4 bases respectively, with 11 bases between them. This CDR3 has 12 amino acids. Germline CDR1 is SQVTM and CDR2 is ANQGSEA. This CDR3 reads CSVLVGPETQYF. The DNA for the CDR3 is TGCAGCGTTCTTGTGGGGCCAGAGACCCAGTACTTC.

This chain connects TRBV4-1 to TRBJ2-7; 12 bases align to TRBD2. The CDR3 loop spans 16 amino acids. Losses at the gene ends were 6 bases for V and 3 bases for J; bases not matched to a gene: 9. Germline V lookup: CDR1 MGHRA, CDR2 YSYEKL. The CDR3 is CASRTRLAGDLYEQYF. The CDR3 DNA reads as TGCGCCAGCAGGACTCGACTAGCGGGAGACCTCTACGAGCAGTACTTC.

This clone was detected a few times. The chain couples TRBV28 to TRBJ2-1; 8 positions agree with TRBD2. Germline V gene sequence: CDR1 MDHEN, CDR2 SYDVKM. This CDR3 spans 20 amino acids. Losses at the gene ends were 5 bases for V and 3 bases for J; bases not matched to a gene: 21. For the CDR3, the DNA is TGTGCCAGCAGTGCTTTCCTAAAATGGAAGCGGGAGTCCGTCTACAATGAGCAGTTCTTC. Its translation is CASSAFLKWKRESVYNEQFF.